Presented here are 11 T cell receptor beta chains from one specimen sequenced in a study of blood T cell repertoires in COVID-19 (dated by TCRdb to about 2020). Library preparation employed the immunoSEQ multiplex PCR assay. TCRdb retrieved this table from immuneACCESS and kept in-frame rearrangements only. Not all clones are present; in checked studies, unresolved V genes account for under half, and no reason is known for the remainder. The sample has 100,000 to 110,000 clones on record, about 84% of them singletons. Jointly, the top ten make up roughly 13% of the sample. The sequenced sample consisted of peripheral blood. These receptors all stem from a human donor in a cohort sampled during active COVID-19.

This clone was seen just once. The chain recombines TRBV5-1 with TRBJ2-5, with TRBD1 matching over 9 bases. The CDR3 totals 13 residues. Germline V gives CDR1 SGHRS, CDR2 YFSETQ. Trimming at V came to 7 bases and at J to 4 bases, leaving 5 bases not matched to a gene. Here the CDR3 reads CASATGGLETQYF. DNA for the CDR3: TGCGCCAGCGCTACAGGGGGCCTAGAGACCCAGTACTTC.

This rearrangement joins TRBV19 to TRBJ1-5; D is perhaps TRBD1 (5 bases). The germline V gene encodes CDR1 LNHDA and CDR2 SQIVND (reference sequence). This CDR3 region has 13 residues. V was pared by 3 bases and J by 5 bases, with 8 bases between. CDR3 sequence reads: CASSILTDQPQHF. The CDR3 DNA is TGTGCCAGTAGTATTTTGACAGATCAGCCCCAGCATTTT.

The CDR3, as DNA: TGCGCCAGCAGCTTGGGGTTAGGGGGCCGAGATTCACCCCTCCACTTT. This sequence encodes CASSLGLGGRDSPLHF. The chain couples TRBV5-1 to TRBJ1-6, with TRBD1 matching over 7 bases. Germline V gives CDR1 SGHRS, CDR2 YFSETQ. The CDR3 contains 16 residues. The V and J ends lost 0 bases and 8 bases, in that order; junction bases with no gene match: 8.

This clone was found once. The J gene is TRBJ1-1, the V gene TRBV9, with D possibly being TRBD1 (5 bases). CDR1 is SGDLS and CDR2 is YYNGEE in the germline V gene. Trimming shortened V by 0 bases and J by 4 bases, and 10 bases separated the two germline ends. This CDR3 spans 14 amino acids. The CDR3 DNA reads TGTGCCAGCAGCGTAGAAGGGGTGGGCACTGAAGCTTTCTTT. Its translation is CASSVEGVGTEAFF.

This clone came up many times. V is TRBV3-1 (or the pseudogene TRBV3-2) and J is TRBJ2-2; a possible D gene is TRBD2 (6 bases). The CDR3 runs to 14 residues. Germline V CDR1 and CDR2: LGHDT, YNNKEL (reference sequence). V lost 1 base, J lost 5 bases, and 8 bases lay in between. The CDR3 nucleotides read TGTGCCAGCAGCCAAGGTGCGGGGACCGGGGAGCTGTTTTTT. Its translation is CASSQGAGTGELFF.

V and J are TRBV5-1 and TRBJ1-2; 12 bases are shared with TRBD1. Germline CDR1 is SGHRS and CDR2 is YFSETQ. This CDR3 comprises 14 residues. Losses at the gene ends were 4 bases for V and 8 bases for J; bases not matched to a gene: 6. CDR3 in DNA: TGCGCCAGCAGCGCGGGACAGGGGGCCTGGGGCTACACCTTC. Translation gives CASSAGQGAWGYTF.

This chain uses TRBV7-9 with TRBJ1-2, with D tentatively TRBD1 (5 bases). The CDR3 extends over 13 amino acids. Germline lookup yields CDR1 SEHNR and CDR2 FQNEAQ (reference sequence). V was trimmed by 0 bases and J by 5 bases, leaving 7 bases between them. This CDR3 reads CASSLARGYGYTF. The CDR3 DNA sequence: TGTGCCAGCAGCTTAGCTCGGGGGTATGGCTACACCTTC.

This chain joins TRBV4-1 and TRBJ2-3, with unresolved D. The germline V and J ends were trimmed by 0 bases and 11 bases, with 18 bases remaining between them. Germline lookup yields CDR1 MGHRA and CDR2 YSYEKL. The CDR3 is 15 amino acids. The CDR3 loop reads CASSQETRRYTMQYF. CDR3 in DNA: TGCGCCAGCAGCCAAGAGACGCGGAGATATACGATGCAGTATTTT.

CDR3 DNA sequence: TGTGCCAGCAGTTCAGGAGATACGCAGTATTTT. Its protein product is CASSSGDTQYF. The rearrangement joins TRBV12-3 or TRBV12-4 to TRBJ2-3; D ambiguous. Trimming took 4 bases from V and 5 from J, leaving 4 bases between them. The CDR3 length is 11 residues.

The rearrangement links TRBV6-6 to TRBJ2-2; 13 positions agree with TRBD2. CDR1 is MNHNY, CDR2 SVGAGI, per germline (reference sequence). With 6 bases clipped from V and 4 bases from J, the junction kept 5 bases outside the gene matches. The CDR3 is 16 residues long. The CDR3 protein is CASSRLAGGTTGELFF. The CDR3 DNA follows: TGTGCCAGCAGCCGACTAGCGGGGGGCACCACCGGGGAGCTGTTTTTT.

The J gene is TRBJ2-6, the V gene TRBV7-2, with D perhaps TRBD2 (7 bases). V was cut by 3 bases and J by 0 bases, with 9 bases left in between. Germline lookup yields CDR1 SGHTA and CDR2 FQGNSA. CDR3 length: 16 residues. This CDR3 is CASSLGGGSGANVLTF. DNA for the CDR3: TGTGCCAGCAGCTTGGGAGGGGGCTCTGGGGCCAACGTCCTGACTTTC.